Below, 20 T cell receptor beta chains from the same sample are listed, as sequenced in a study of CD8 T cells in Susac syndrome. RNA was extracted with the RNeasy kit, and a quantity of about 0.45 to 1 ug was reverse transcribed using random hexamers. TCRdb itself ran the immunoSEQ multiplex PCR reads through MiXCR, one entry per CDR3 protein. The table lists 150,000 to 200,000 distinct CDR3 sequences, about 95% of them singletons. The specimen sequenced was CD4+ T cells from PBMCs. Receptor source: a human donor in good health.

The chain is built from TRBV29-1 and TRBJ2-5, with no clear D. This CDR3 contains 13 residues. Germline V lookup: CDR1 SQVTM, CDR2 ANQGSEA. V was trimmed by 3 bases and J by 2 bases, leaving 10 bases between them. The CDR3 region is CSVDTRLQETQYF. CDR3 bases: TGCAGCGTTGATACCCGATTACAAGAGACCCAGTACTTC.

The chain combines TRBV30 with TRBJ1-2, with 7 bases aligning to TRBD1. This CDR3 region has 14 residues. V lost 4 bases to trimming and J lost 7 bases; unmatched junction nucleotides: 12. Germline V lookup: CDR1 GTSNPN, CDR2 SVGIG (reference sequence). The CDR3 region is CAWNRDSTAGGYTF. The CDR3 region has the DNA TGTGCCTGGAATCGGGACAGCACCGCAGGTGGCTACACCTTC.

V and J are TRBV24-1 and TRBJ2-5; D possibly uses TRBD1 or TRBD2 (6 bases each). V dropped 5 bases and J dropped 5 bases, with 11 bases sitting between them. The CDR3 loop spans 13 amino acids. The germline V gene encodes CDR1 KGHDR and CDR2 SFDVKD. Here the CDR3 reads CATSGGARETQYF. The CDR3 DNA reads TGTGCCACCAGTGGGGGGGCTCGGGAGACCCAGTACTTC.

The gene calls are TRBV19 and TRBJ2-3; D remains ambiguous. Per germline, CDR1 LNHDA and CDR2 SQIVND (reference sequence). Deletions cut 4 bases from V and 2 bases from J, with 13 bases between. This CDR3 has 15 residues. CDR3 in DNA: TGTGCCAGTAGTAGGTCGGGTACACCCACAGATACGCAGTATTTT. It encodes CASSRSGTPTDTQYF. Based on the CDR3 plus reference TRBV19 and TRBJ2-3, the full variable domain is DGGITQSPKYLFRKEGQNVTLSCEQNLNHDAMYWYRQDPGQGLRLIYYSQIVNDFQKGDIAEGYSVSREKKESFPLTVTSAQKNPTAFYLCASSRSGTPTDTQYFGPGTRLTVL.

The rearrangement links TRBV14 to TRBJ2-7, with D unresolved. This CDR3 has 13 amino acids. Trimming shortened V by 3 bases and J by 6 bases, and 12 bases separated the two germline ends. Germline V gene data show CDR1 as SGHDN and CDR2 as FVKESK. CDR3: CASSQSPRVEQYF. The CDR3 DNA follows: TGTGCCAGCAGCCAGAGCCCGAGAGTCGAGCAGTACTTC.

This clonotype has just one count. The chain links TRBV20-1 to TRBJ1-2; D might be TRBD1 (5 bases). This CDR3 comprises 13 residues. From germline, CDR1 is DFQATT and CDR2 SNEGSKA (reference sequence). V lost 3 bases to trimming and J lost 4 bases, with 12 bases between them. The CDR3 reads CSASRGDPYGYTF. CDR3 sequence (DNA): TGCAGTGCTAGTCGGGGGGATCCCTATGGCTACACCTTC.

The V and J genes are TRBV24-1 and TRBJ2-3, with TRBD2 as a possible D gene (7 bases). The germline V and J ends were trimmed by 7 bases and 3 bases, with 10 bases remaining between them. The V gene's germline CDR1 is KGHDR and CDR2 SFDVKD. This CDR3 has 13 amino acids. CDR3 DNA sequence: TGTGCCACCAGGGGGGGGGCAACAGATACGCAGTATTTT. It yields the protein CATRGGATDTQYF.

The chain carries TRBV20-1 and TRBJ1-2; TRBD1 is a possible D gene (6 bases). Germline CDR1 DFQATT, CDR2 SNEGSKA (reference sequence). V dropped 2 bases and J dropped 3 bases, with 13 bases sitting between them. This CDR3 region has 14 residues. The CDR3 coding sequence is TGCAGTGCTAGAAGGAGAGCAGGGGACTATGGCTACACCTTC. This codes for CSARRRAGDYGYTF.

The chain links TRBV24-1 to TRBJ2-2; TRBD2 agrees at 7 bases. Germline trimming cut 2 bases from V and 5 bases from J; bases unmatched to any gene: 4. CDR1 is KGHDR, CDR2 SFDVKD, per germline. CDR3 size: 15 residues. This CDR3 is CATSDSRGGTGELFF. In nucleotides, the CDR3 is TGTGCCACCAGTGATTCGAGGGGAGGGACCGGGGAGCTGTTTTTT.

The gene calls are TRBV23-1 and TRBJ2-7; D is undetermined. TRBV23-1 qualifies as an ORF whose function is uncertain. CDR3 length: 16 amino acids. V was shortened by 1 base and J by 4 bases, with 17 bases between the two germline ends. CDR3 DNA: TGCGCCAGCAGTCAATTGCCCCGTTTAATCCTTTACGAGCAGTACTTC. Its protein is CASSQLPRLILYEQYF.

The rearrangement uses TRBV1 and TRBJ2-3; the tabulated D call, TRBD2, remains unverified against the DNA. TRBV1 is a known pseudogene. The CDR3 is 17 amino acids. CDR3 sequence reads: CTSSQSSAGGAHHTQYF. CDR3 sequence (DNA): TGCACCAGCAGCCAATCCTCAGCGGGGGGCGCACATCATACGCAGTATTTT.

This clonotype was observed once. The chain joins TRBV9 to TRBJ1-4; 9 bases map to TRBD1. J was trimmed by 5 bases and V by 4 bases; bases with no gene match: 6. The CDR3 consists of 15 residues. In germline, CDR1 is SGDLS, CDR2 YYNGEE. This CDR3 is CASSKTGGANEKLFF. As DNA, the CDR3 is TGTGCCAGCAGCAAAACAGGGGGCGCGAATGAAAAACTGTTTTTT.

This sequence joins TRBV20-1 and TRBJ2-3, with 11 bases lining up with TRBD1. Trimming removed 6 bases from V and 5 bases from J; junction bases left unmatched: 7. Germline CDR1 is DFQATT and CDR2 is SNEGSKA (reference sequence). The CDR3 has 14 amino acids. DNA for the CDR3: TGCAGTGCCATCTGGACAGGGGGCAAAGATACGCAGTATTTT. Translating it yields CSAIWTGGKDTQYF.

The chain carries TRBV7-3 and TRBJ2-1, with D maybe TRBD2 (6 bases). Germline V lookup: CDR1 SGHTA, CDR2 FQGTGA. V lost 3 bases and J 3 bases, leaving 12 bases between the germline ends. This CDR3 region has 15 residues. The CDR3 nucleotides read TGTGCCAGCAGCTTTCTCGCGGGGATCTACAATGAGCAGTTCTTC. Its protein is CASSFLAGIYNEQFF. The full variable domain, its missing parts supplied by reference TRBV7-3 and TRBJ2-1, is GAGVSQTPSNKVTEKGKYVELRCDPISGHTALYWYRQSLGQGPEFLIYFQGTGAADDSGLPNDRFFAVRPEGSVSTLKIQRTERGDSAVYLCASSFLAGIYNEQFFGPGTRLTVL.

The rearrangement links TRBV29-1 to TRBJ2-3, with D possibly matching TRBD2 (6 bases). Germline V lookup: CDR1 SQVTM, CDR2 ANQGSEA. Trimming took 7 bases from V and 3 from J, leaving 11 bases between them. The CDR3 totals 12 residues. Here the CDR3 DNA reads TGCAGCGGTGACGGGGGTACAGATACGCAGTATTTT. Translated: CSGDGGTDTQYF.

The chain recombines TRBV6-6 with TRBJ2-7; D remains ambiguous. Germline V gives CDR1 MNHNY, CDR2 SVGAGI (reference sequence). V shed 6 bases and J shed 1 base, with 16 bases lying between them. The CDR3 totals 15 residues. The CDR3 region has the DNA TGTGCCAGCAGCCGAGGCTACTACCCTTCCTACGAGCAGTACTTC. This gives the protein CASSRGYYPSYEQYF.

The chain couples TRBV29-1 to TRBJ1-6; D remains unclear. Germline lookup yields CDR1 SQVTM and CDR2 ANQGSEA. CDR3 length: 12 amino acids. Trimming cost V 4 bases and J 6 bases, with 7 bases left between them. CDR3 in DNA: TGCAGCGTTGGCGAGGTTAATTCACCCCTCCACTTT. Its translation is CSVGEVNSPLHF. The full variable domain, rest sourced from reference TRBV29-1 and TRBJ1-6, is SAVISQKPSRDICQRGTSLTIQCQVDSQVTMMFWYRQQPGQSLTLIATANQGSEATYESGFVIDKFPISRPNLTFSTLTVSNMSPEDSSIYLCSVGEVNSPLHFGNGTRLTVT.

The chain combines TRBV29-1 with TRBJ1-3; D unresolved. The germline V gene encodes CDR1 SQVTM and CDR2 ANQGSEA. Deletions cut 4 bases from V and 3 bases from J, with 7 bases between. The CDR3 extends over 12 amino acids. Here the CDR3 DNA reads TGCAGCGTTGCGGTAGTTGGAAACACCATATATTTT. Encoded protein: CSVAVVGNTIYF. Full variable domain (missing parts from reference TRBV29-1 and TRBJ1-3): SAVISQKPSRDICQRGTSLTIQCQVDSQVTMMFWYRQQPGQSLTLIATANQGSEATYESGFVIDKFPISRPNLTFSTLTVSNMSPEDSSIYLCSVAVVGNTIYFGEGSWLTVV.

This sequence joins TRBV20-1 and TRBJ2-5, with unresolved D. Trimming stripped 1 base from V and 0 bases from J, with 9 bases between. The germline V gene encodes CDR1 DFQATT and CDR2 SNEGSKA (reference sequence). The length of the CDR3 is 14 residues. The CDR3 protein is CSARGATDQETQYF. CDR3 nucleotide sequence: TGCAGTGCTAGAGGCGCTACGGACCAAGAGACCCAGTACTTC.

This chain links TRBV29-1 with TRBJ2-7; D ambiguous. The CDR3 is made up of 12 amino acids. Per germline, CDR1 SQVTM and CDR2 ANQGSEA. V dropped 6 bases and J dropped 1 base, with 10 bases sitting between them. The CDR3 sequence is CSVVTRSYEQYF. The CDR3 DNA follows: TGCAGCGTCGTGACACGTTCCTACGAGCAGTACTTC.